The 22 T cell receptor beta chains reported below all come from one sample, sequenced in a study of tumor and adjacent non-tumor tissue in lung cancer. No cell sorting was done before RNA was extracted from the tissue. Three rounds of nested PCR, following a modified ARM-PCR protocol, produced the TCRbeta library. Each CDR3 protein is one row after TCRdb ran MiXCR on the multiplex PCR reads. The sample lists about 70,000 distinct CDR3 sequences, around four fifths seen once, with 28% in the top ten. The sample consisted of lung tumor tissue. Receptors originate from a man aged 55 to 69 with non-small cell lung cancer.

About this clonotype: A junction end diverges from the germline sequence, so it may reflect a read error. This sequence joins TRBV20-1 and TRBJ2-3; 9 nucleotides line up with TRBD2. CDR1 DFQATT and CDR2 SNEGSKA come from the germline V gene (reference sequence). CDR3 length equals 18 residues. The CDR3 coding sequence is TGCAGTACTAGCTCGGCGGGAGGGGTACAAAGAAGCACATATACGCAATATTTT. It yields the protein CSTSSAGGVQRSTYTQYF.

The chain links TRBV6-1 to TRBJ1-5; D gene ambiguous. V gave up 4 bases and J gave up 15 bases, with 25 bases separating them. Germline CDR1 and CDR2: MNHNS and SASEGT. This CDR3 contains 15 residues. Here the CDR3 reads CASSVGLAGDQPRHF. The CDR3, as DNA: TGTGCCAGCAGTGTAGGGCTGGCAGGCGACCAGCCTCGGCATTTT.

About this clonotype: The junction departs from germline at one end; a sequencing error may be responsible. This chain links TRBV6-2 or TRBV6-3 with TRBJ1-1, with D perhaps TRBD1 (5 bases). This CDR3 comprises 14 residues. The germline V gene has CDR1 MNHEY and CDR2 SVGEGT. The CDR3 region is CASSRTGRNTETFF. The CDR3 nucleotides read TGTGCCAGCAGCCGGACGGGGCGGAACACTGAAACTTTCTTT.

This clonotype has only a few counts. One end of the junction does not line up with germline, which may come from a read error. The chain links TRBV12-3 or TRBV12-4 to TRBJ2-1; 8 positions agree with TRBD2. The CDR3 spans 17 residues. CDR3 bases: TGTACCAGCAGGTCAACCGGGACTAGTGGGAGGGCATATGAGCAGTTCTTC. As protein: CTSRSTGTSGRAYEQFF.

This clonotype was found once. A read error is possible here, since a much larger clone lies one base away. This chain connects TRBV5-1 to TRBJ1-1, with D unclear. Germline CDR1 and CDR2: SGHRS and YFSETQ. The V end lost 6 bases, the J end lost 3 bases, and 15 bases lay between the germline ends. CDR3 size: 14 residues. CDR3 nucleotide sequence: TGCGCCAGCACCCCGGACGACGGGGACACTGAAGCTTTCTTT. Its translation: CASTPDDGDTEAFF.

The chain couples TRBV20-1 to TRBJ2-7; tentatively, D is TRBD1 (5 bases). Germline V gene sequence: CDR1 DFQATT, CDR2 SNEGSKA (reference sequence). The CDR3 runs to 15 residues. Trimming removed 2 bases from V and 0 bases from J, with 14 bases in between. CDR3: CSARKWTRTSYEQYF. The CDR3, as DNA: TGCAGTGCTAGAAAATGGACACGGACCTCCTACGAGCAGTACTTC.

Details on this clonotype: A read error may produce the germline difference seen at one junction end. This chain links TRBV5-5 with TRBJ1-1; D may be TRBD1 (6 bases). There are 15 residues in the CDR3. Germline V gene lookup returns CDR1 SGHKS and CDR2 YYEKEE (reference sequence). This CDR3 is CASTYRDTWNTVAFF. DNA for the CDR3: TGTGCCAGCACCTACCGGGACACGTGGAACACTGTAGCTTTCTTT.

Remarks on this clonotype: Because the CDR3 is missing its conserved closing phenylalanine or tryptophan, this is likely a read error. This chain uses TRBV20-1 with TRBJ1-1, with 9 bases aligning to TRBD1. This CDR3 region has 14 residues. Germline V gives CDR1 DFQATT, CDR2 SNEGSKA (reference sequence). The CDR3, as DNA: TGCGGTACTAGTGGGGACAGGGAAGACATTGAAGCTTTCTAT. Protein: CGTSGDREDIEAFY.

The chain combines TRBV20-1 with TRBJ1-6; the D is unclear. Looked up from germline, CDR1 is DFQATT and CDR2 is SNEGSKA (reference sequence). The CDR3 runs 13 residues. V was trimmed by 7 bases and J by 6 bases, leaving 13 bases between them. Here the CDR3 reads CSDEGYPNSPLHF. CDR3 DNA: TGCAGTGATGAAGGATACCCTAATTCACCCCTCCACTTT.

A remark on this clonotype: One end of the junction is discordant with germline, which a read error may explain. The gene calls are TRBV12-3 or TRBV12-4 and TRBJ1-5; D may be TRBD1 (5 bases). This CDR3 contains 13 residues. In DNA, the CDR3 is TGTGCCAGCAGATTCGGACAAAATCAGCCCCAGAATTTT. This gives the protein CASRFGQNQPQNF.

This clonotype was found once. The rearrangement joins TRBV11-1 to TRBJ1-6; a weak D match, TRBD1 (5 bases). CDR3 length equals 14 residues. The germline CDR1 and CDR2 sequences are SGHAT and FQDESV (reference sequence). Deletions cut 5 bases from V and 4 bases from J, with 9 bases between. CDR3 nucleotide sequence: TGTGCCAGCAGCCAGGACACTTATAATTCACCCCTCCACTTT. Its translation: CASSQDTYNSPLHF.

On this clonotype itself: A read error may explain this, as a much larger clone is one base away. The chain is built from TRBV28 and TRBJ2-1, with D perhaps TRBD1 (7 bases). From germline, CDR1 is MDHEN and CDR2 SYDVKM. The CDR3 consists of 14 residues. The CDR3 reads CTSSPPRQGGEQFF. CDR3 DNA: TGTACCAGCAGCCCCCCTCGACAGGGAGGTGAGCAGTTCTTC.

As concerns this clonotype: The junction shows a germline mismatch at one end, possibly a read error. The V gene is TRBV6-5, the J gene TRBJ2-1, with D tentatively TRBD2 (6 bases). The CDR3 has 15 amino acids. The V gene's germline CDR1 is MNHEY and CDR2 SVGAGI. The CDR3 reads CTSSYSSGRNNEQFF. The DNA of the CDR3 is TGTACCAGCAGTTACAGTAGCGGAAGAAACAATGAGCAGTTCTTC.

This clonotype was seen repeatedly, ten times or more. The chain has TRBV12-3 or TRBV12-4 and TRBJ2-7; D unresolved. Trimming cost V 0 bases and J 0 bases, with 15 bases left between them. The CDR3 covers 17 residues. The CDR3 loop is CASSLAPGGLSSYEQYF. CDR3 bases: TGTGCCAGCAGTTTAGCGCCCGGCGGCCTTAGCTCCTACGAGCAGTACTTC.

Note on this clonotype: A much larger clone is a single base away; this may be a read error. The V and J genes are TRBV5-4 and TRBJ2-3; D remains unclear. The V gene's germline CDR1 is SGHNT and CDR2 YYREEE (reference sequence). CDR3 length equals 14 residues. CDR3 nucleotides: TGTACCAGCAGCTTCCGCGGATCCTCGGATACGCAGTATTTT. It yields the protein CTSSFRGSSDTQYF.

About this clonotype: At one end the junction does not follow the germline gene, possibly because of a read error. The rearrangement links TRBV6-5 to TRBJ2-1; 7 bases align to TRBD1. The CDR3 is made up of 13 amino acids. Germline V gene lookup returns CDR1 MNHEY and CDR2 SVGAGI. CDR3 nucleotide sequence: TGTACCAGCGCAGTTGAGGGGGCTAATGAGCAGTTCTTC. As protein: CTSAVEGANEQFF.

This clonotype was seen more than once but under ten times. The rearrangement uses TRBV11-2 and TRBJ2-1; 7 bases map to TRBD2. Germline V CDR1 and CDR2: SGHAT, FQNNGV. The CDR3 has 19 amino acids. The DNA for the CDR3 is TGTACGAGCAGCTCCCTTGGACTAGTGAAAAGGTGGGGAACTAATGAGCAGTTCTTC. Translating gives CTSSSLGLVKRWGTNEQFF.

Notes on this clonotype: One end of the junction fails to match germline, which may point to a read error. The chain is built from TRBV10-3 and TRBJ2-6, with 9 bases identical to TRBD2. Germline CDR1 reads ENHRY; CDR2 reads SYGVKD. This CDR3 comprises 20 residues. CDR3 sequence: CTISEHGTGGRGSGANVLTF. The CDR3 nucleotides read TGTACCATCAGTGAACATGGAACTGGCGGGAGGGGCTCTGGGGCCAACGTCCTGACTTTC.

This clonotype was detected ten times or more. V usage is TRBV21-1 and J usage is TRBJ2-1; the D segment call TRBD2 is taken from the table without a DNA check. TRBV21-1 is a listed pseudogene. This CDR3 has 15 residues. CDR3 sequence reads: CASSNEGRGSNEQFF. CDR3 DNA: TGTGCCAGCAGCAATGAAGGCCGAGGGAGCAATGAGCAGTTCTTC.

Worth noting for this clonotype: In this CDR3 the conserved last residue, phenylalanine or tryptophan, is missing, so a read error is likely. The rearrangement joins TRBV12-3 or TRBV12-4 to TRBJ2-1, with 8 bases fitting TRBD1. The junction had 7 bases not matched to a gene; V was cut back by 9 bases and J by 0 bases. This CDR3 is built from 15 residues. CDR3 loop: CASRGQGTSYNEQFL. DNA for the CDR3: TGTGCCAGTAGAGGACAGGGAACCTCCTACAATGAGCAGTTCCTC.

With regard to this clonotype: Lacking the conserved final phenylalanine or tryptophan, this CDR3 likely reflects a read error. The DNA is omitted, as the CDR3 cannot be located on it reliably, and the CDR3 follows TCRdb's listing. The chain uses TRBV20-1 and TRBJ2-7; the DNA was not used to check the table's D call, TRBD2. The CDR3 spans 15 amino acids, including both terminal residues. Germline CDR1 is DFQATT and CDR2 is SNEGSKA (reference sequence). The CDR3 protein is CSARGTSGRFDEQYI.

A word on this clonotype: The junction departs from the called germline gene at one end, perhaps through a read error. The gene calls are TRBV6-6 and TRBJ1-6, with 8 bases fitting TRBD1. Germline V CDR1 and CDR2: MNHNY, SVGAGI (reference sequence). This CDR3 spans 14 amino acids. CDR3 in amino acids: CASSFTGGHSPLNF. The CDR3 DNA reads TGTGCCAGCAGTTTTACAGGGGGGCATTCACCCCTAAACTTT.